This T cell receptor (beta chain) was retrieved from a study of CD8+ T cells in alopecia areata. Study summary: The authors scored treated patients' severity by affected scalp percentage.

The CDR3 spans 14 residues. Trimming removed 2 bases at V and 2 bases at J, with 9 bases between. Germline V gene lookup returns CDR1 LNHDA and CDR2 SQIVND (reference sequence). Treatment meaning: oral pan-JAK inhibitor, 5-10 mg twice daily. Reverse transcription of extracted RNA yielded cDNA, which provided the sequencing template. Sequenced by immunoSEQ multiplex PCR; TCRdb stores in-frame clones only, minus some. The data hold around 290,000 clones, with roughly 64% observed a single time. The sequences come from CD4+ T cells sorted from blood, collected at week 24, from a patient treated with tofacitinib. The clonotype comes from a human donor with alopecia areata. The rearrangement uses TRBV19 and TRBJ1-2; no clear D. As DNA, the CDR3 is TGTGCCAGTAGTATACGAGGGTTGAACTATGGCTACACCTTC. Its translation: CASSIRGLNYGYTF.